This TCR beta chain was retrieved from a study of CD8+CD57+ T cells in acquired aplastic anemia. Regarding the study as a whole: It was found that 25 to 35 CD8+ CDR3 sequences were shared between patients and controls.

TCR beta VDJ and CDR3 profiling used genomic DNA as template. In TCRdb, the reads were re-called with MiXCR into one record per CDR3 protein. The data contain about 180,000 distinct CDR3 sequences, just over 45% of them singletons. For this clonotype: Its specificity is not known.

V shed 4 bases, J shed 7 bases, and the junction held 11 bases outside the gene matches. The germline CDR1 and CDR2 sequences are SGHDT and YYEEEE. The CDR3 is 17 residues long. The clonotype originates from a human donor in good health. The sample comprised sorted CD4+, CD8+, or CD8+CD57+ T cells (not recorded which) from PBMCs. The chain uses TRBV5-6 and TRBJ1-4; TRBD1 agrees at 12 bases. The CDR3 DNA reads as TGTGCCAGCAGCACCCGGGACAGGGGGCAGTCTGGTGAAAAACTGTTTTTT. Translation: CASSTRDRGQSGEKLFF.